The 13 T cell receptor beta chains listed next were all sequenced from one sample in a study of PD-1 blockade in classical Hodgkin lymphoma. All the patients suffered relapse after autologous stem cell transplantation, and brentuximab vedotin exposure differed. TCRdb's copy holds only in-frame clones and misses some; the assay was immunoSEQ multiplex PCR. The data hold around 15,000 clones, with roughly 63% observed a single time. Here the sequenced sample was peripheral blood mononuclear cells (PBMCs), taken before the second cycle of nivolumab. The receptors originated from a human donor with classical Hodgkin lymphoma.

This CDR3 reads CASSTSESYNEQFF. For the CDR3, the DNA is TGTGCCAGCAGTACATCGGAGTCCTACAATGAGCAGTTCTTC. The V and J genes are TRBV25-1 and TRBJ2-1; D is unresolved. Germline V gene lookup returns CDR1 MGHDK and CDR2 SYGVNS. The length of the CDR3 is 14 residues. V lost 5 bases and J lost 1, with 9 bases in between.

The CDR3 spells CASSQVGDTQYF. The CDR3 DNA reads as TGCGCCAGCAGCCAAGTGGGAGATACGCAGTATTTT. The chain has TRBV4-1 and TRBJ2-3, with D unresolved. V lost 1 base and J lost 5, with 4 bases in between. The CDR3 length is 12 residues. Germline CDR1 and CDR2: MGHRA and YSYEKL.

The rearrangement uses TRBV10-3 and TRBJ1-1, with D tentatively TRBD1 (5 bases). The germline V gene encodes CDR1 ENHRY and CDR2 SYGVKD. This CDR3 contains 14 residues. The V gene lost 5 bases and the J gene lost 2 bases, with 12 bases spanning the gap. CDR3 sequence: CAISKDTGNTEAFF. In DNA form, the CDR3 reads TGTGCCATCAGTAAGGATACAGGAAACACTGAAGCTTTCTTT.

Here the CDR3 reads CAISERSISYEQYF. The CDR3 bases are TGTGCCATCAGTGAGCGAAGCATATCCTACGAGCAGTACTTC. The rearrangement joins TRBV10-3 to TRBJ2-7; D call uncertain. Germline lookup yields CDR1 ENHRY and CDR2 SYGVKD. This CDR3 spans 14 amino acids. With 2 bases removed from V and 1 base from J, the gap between germline ends came to 9 bases.

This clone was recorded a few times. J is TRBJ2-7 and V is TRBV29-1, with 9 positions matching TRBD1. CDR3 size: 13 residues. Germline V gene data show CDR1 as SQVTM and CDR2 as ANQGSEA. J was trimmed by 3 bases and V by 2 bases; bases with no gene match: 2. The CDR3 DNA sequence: TGCAGCGTTGAATCGGGACAGGGCTACGAGCAGTACTTC. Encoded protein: CSVESGQGYEQYF.

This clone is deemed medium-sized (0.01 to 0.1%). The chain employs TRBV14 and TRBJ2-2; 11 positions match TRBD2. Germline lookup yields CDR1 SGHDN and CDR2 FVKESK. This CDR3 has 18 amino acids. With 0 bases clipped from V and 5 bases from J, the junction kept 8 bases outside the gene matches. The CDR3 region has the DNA TGTGCCAGCAGCCAAGAAGGACTAGCGGGCCTCGGGACCGGGGAGCTGTTTTTT. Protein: CASSQEGLAGLGTGELFF.

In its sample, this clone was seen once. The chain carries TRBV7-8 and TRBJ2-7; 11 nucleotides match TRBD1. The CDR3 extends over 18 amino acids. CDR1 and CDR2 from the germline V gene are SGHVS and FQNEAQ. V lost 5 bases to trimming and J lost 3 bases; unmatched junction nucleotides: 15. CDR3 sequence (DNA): TGTGCCAGCAGCCCCCAGATCTCCGGGACAGGGGGAGGCTACGAGCAGTACTTC. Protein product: CASSPQISGTGGGYEQYF.

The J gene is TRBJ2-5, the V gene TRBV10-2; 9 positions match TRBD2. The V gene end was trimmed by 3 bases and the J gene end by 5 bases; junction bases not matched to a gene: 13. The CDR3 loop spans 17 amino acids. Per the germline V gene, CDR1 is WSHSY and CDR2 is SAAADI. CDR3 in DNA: TGCGCCAGCAGTGATCTAGCGGGAACAGAGTGGGGGGAGACCCAGTACTTC. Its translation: CASSDLAGTEWGETQYF.

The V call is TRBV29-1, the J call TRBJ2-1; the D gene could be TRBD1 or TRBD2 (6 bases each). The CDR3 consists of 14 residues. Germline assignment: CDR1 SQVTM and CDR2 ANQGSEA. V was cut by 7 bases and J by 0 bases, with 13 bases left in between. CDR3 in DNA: TGCAGCGGAGGGGGACTTTACTCCTACAATGAGCAGTTCTTC. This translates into CSGGGLYSYNEQFF.

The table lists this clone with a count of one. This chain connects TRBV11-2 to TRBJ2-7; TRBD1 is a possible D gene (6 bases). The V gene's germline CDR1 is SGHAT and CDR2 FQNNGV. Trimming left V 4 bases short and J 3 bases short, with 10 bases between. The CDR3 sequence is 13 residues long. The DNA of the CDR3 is TGTGCCAGCAGCTCGGGACACCTCTACGAGCAGTACTTC. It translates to CASSSGHLYEQYF.

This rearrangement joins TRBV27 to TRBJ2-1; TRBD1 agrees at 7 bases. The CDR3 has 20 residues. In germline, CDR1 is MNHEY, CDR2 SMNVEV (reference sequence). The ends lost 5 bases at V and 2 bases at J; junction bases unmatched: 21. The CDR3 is CASSPLRGADRALPYNEQFF. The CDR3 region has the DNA TGTGCCAGCAGTCCGCTACGCGGCGCCGACAGGGCTCTCCCCTACAATGAGCAGTTCTTC.

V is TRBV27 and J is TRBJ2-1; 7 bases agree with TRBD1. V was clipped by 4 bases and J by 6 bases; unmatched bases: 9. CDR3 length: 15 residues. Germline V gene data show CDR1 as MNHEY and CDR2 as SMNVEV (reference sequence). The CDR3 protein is CASSSEGGAFNEQFF. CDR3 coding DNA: TGTGCCAGCAGTTCCGAAGGGGGCGCATTCAATGAGCAGTTCTTC.

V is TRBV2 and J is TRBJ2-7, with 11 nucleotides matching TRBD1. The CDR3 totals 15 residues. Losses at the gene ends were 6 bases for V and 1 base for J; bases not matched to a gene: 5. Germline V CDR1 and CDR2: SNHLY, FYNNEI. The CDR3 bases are TGTGCCAGCAGACTAGGGACAGGGGGATCCTACGAGCAGTACTTC. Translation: CASRLGTGGSYEQYF. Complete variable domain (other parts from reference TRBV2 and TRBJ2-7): EPEVTQTPSHQVTQMGQEVILRCVPISNHLYFYWYRQILGQKVEFLVSFYNNEISEKSEIFDDQFSVERPDGSNFTLKIRSTKLEDSAMYFCASRLGTGGSYEQYFGPGTRLTVT.